The 13 T cell receptor beta chains presented below share a single source sample, sequenced in a study of T cell repertoires in cytomegalovirus infection. TCRdb reprocessed the reads with MiXCR, giving one entry per CDR3 protein. This sample carries approximately 120,000 distinct CDR3 sequences, 32% of them seen once, and the ten largest clones take roughly three fifths. These TCRs' antigens remain unknown. Source: CD8+ T cells from cultured PBMCs, taken from culture after CMV antigen stimulation. These receptor sequences come from a human donor in good health (CMV status not recorded). Some clones in this sample may be carry-over from other donors' samples.

A few counts support this clonotype. The CDR3 is CASSLGGAGANVLTF. In DNA form, the CDR3 reads TGTGCCAGCAGCTTGGGTGGGGCTGGGGCCAACGTCCTGACTTTC. This rearrangement joins TRBV7-8 to TRBJ2-6, with D hard to call. CDR1 is SGHVS, CDR2 FQNEAQ, per germline. The CDR3 has 15 amino acids. The ends were cut back, 3 bases at V and 2 bases at J, with 8 bases in the middle. The full variable domain, in which reference TRBV7-8 and TRBJ2-6 provide the parts outside the CDR3, is GAGVSQSPRYKVAKRGQDVALRCDPISGHVSLFWYQQALGQGPEFLTYFQNEAQLDKSGLPSDRFFAERPEGSVSTLKIQRTQQEDSAVYLCASSLGGAGANVLTFGAGSRLTVL.

DNA for the CDR3: TGTGCCAGCAGTTTGGACAGCGGCATGAACACTGAAGCTTTCTTT. Its protein product is CASSLDSGMNTEAFF. This rearrangement joins TRBV6-5 to TRBJ1-1; tentatively, D is TRBD1 (6 bases). Germline V gene sequence: CDR1 MNHEY, CDR2 SVGAGI. The CDR3 spans 15 residues. The V end was cut by 4 bases, the J end by 0 bases, with 12 bases between.

V gene TRBV27 combines with J gene TRBJ2-1, with D perhaps matching TRBD1 or TRBD2 (6 bases each). The germline V and J ends were trimmed by 8 bases and 8 bases, with 22 bases remaining between them. The germline V gene has CDR1 MNHEY and CDR2 SMNVEV (reference sequence). This CDR3 comprises 15 residues. DNA of the CDR3: TGTGCCAGCGGAACAGGGAGCGGGTGGATCGATGAGCAGTTCTTC. Its protein product is CASGTGSGWIDEQFF.

The CDR3 DNA reads TGTGCCAGCAGCTTAGGTGTCCTAGCGGGGGGGCTTGGAGAGACCCAGTACTTC. Its protein is CASSLGVLAGGLGETQYF. This rearrangement joins TRBV11-2 to TRBJ2-5, with 12 bases identical to TRBD2. V was pared by 1 base and J by 4 bases, with 10 bases of the junction left unmatched. CDR3 length: 18 residues. Germline loops: CDR1 SGHAT, CDR2 FQNNGV. Full variable domain (missing parts from reference TRBV11-2 and TRBJ2-5): EAGVAQSPRYKIIEKRQSVAFWCNPISGHATLYWYQQILGQGPKLLIQFQNNGVVDDSQLPKDRFSAERLKGVDSTLKIQPAKLEDSAVYLCASSLGVLAGGLGETQYFGPGTRLLVL.

Many counts were recorded for this clonotype. The genes are TRBV2 and TRBJ1-1; D unclear. Germline loops: CDR1 SNHLY, CDR2 FYNNEI. V lost 4 bases, J lost 0 bases, and 6 bases lay in between. This CDR3 is built from 13 residues. In DNA, the CDR3 is TGTGCCAGCAGTGCTGGCCTGAACACTGAAGCTTTCTTT. Encoded protein: CASSAGLNTEAFF.

V is TRBV11-3 and J is TRBJ2-2, with 8 bases aligning to TRBD1. CDR3 length equals 14 residues. V shed 7 bases, J shed 3 bases, and the junction held 4 bases outside the gene matches. Germline CDR1 and CDR2: SGHNT and YENEEA. CDR3 in DNA: TGTGCCAGCACCAACAGGGGGTACACCGGGGAGCTGTTTTTT. Translation: CASTNRGYTGELFF.

The rearrangement links TRBV4-2 to TRBJ1-4; D is undetermined. Germline V gives CDR1 LGHNA, CDR2 YNFKEQ. V lost 1 base and J 0 bases, leaving 9 bases between the germline ends. CDR3 length equals 16 residues. The CDR3 region has the DNA TGTGCCAGCAGCCAAGCCCCACAATCAACTAATGAAAAACTGTTTTTT. This codes for CASSQAPQSTNEKLFF.

CDR3: CASRPGLRGLDEQFF. The CDR3 region has the DNA TGCGCCAGCAGACCGGGACTCCGGGGTTTGGATGAGCAGTTCTTC. This rearrangement joins TRBV5-1 to TRBJ2-1, with D possibly TRBD2 on 6 matching bases. Germline CDR1 reads SGHRS; CDR2 reads YFSETQ. V was trimmed by 5 bases and J by 8 bases, leaving 20 bases between them. The CDR3 length is 15 residues.

This clonotype was observed a few times. The chain joins TRBV6-5 to TRBJ1-1; 8 bases are shared with TRBD1. The CDR3 runs 16 residues. Germline CDR1 and CDR2: MNHEY and SVGAGI. V lost 5 bases, J lost 0 bases, and 8 bases stayed unmatched. CDR3 nucleotide sequence: TGTGCCAGCAGTCTGCCTGGGACAGGTTTGAACACTGAAGCTTTCTTT. Amino acid sequence: CASSLPGTGLNTEAFF.

This clonotype was counted a few times. This chain joins TRBV5-6 and TRBJ2-1, with 10 bases identical to TRBD2. V trimming: 3 bases; J trimming: 4 bases; junction bases outside the gene matches: 4. Germline V CDR1 and CDR2: SGHDT, YYEEEE. This CDR3 comprises 15 residues. CDR3 bases: TGTGCCAGCAGCTGGGATAGCGGGGGGTACAATGAGCAGTTCTTC. This sequence encodes CASSWDSGGYNEQFF. Variable domain in full (rest from reference TRBV5-6 and TRBJ2-1): DAGVTQSPTHLIKTRGQQVTLRCSPKSGHDTVSWYQQALGQGPQFIFQYYEEEERQRGNFPDRFSGHQFPNYSSELNVNALLLGDSALYLCASSWDSGGYNEQFFGPGTRLTVL.

This clonotype was seen at least ten times. The chain combines TRBV7-2 with TRBJ2-1; 9 bases are a match to TRBD2. Germline trimming cut 2 bases from V and 7 bases from J; bases unmatched to any gene: 6. Germline assignment: CDR1 SGHTA and CDR2 FQGNSA. The CDR3 consists of 15 residues. The CDR3 region has the DNA TGTGCCAGCAGCTTAATCCTAGCGGGGTATAATGAGCAGTTCTTC. It translates to CASSLILAGYNEQFF.

This clonotype was detected ten times or more. The chain carries TRBV4-1 and TRBJ2-7; D not certain. With 0 bases removed from V and 1 base from J, the gap between germline ends came to 4 bases. Germline V lookup: CDR1 MGHRA, CDR2 YSYEKL. This CDR3 contains 13 residues. CDR3 loop: CASSQDRSYEQYF. In nucleotides, the CDR3 is TGCGCCAGCAGCCAAGACAGGTCCTACGAGCAGTACTTC.

There are a few counts of this clonotype. The chain recombines TRBV6-5 with TRBJ1-1; a possible D gene is TRBD1 (6 bases). There are 16 residues in the CDR3. The ends were cut back, 0 bases at V and 4 bases at J, with 15 bases in the middle. Germline V gene lookup returns CDR1 MNHEY and CDR2 SVGAGI. CDR3 sequence: CASSYSSQGTATEAFF. The CDR3, as DNA: TGTGCCAGCAGTTACTCGTCACAGGGAACCGCCACTGAAGCTTTCTTT.